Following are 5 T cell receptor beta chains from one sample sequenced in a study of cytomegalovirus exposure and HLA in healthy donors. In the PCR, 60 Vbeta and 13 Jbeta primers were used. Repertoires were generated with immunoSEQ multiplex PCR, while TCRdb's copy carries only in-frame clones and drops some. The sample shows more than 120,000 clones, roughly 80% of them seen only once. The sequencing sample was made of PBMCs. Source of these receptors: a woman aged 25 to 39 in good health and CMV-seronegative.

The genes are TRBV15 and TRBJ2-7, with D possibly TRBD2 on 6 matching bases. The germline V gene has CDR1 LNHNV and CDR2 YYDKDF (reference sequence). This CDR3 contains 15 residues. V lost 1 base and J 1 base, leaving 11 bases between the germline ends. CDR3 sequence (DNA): TGTGCCACCAGCAGAGTTACCGGGAGTTCCTACGAGCAGTACTTC. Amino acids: CATSRVTGSSYEQYF.

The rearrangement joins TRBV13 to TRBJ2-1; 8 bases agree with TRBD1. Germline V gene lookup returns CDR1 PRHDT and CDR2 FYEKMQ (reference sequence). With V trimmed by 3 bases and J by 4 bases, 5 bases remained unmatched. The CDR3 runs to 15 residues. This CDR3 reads CASSLGRGQYNEQFF. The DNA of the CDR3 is TGTGCCAGCAGCTTGGGCAGGGGGCAGTACAATGAGCAGTTCTTC.

The CDR3 sequence is CASTDPAGQGGKNIQYF. Here the CDR3 DNA reads TGTGCCAGTACCGATCCCGCCGGGCAGGGGGGCAAAAACATTCAGTACTTC. The chain is built from TRBV19 and TRBJ2-4, with D tentatively TRBD1 (7 bases). The CDR3 runs to 17 residues. V gave up 7 bases and J gave up 3 bases, with 22 bases separating them. Germline-derived CDR1 and CDR2 are LNHDA and SQIVND (reference sequence).

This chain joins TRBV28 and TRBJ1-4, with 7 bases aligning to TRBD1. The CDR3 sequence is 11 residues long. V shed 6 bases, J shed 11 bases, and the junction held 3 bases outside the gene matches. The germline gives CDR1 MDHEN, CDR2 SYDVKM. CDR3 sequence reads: CASRTGSKLFF. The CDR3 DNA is TGTGCCAGCAGGACAGGGAGTAAACTGTTTTTT.

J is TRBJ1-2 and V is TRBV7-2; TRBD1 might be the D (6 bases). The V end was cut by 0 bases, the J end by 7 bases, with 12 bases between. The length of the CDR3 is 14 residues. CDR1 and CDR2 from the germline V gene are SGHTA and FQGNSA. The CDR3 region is CASSLAGRGVGYTF. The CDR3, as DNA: TGTGCCAGCAGCTTAGCAGGCAGGGGAGTTGGCTACACCTTC.